These T cell receptor beta chains were read from a single sample in a study of radiation and T cells in renal cell carcinoma. Libraries were prepared by immunoSEQ multiplex PCR; TCRdb keeps only in-frame clonotypes and omits some of them. Here the sample spans roughly 120,000 clones, approximately 82% being singletons. The starting material was blood, obtained from a patient whose treatment included radiotherapy and nephrectomy. The receptors were sampled from an older woman with renal cell carcinoma. Each CDR3 is given with its conserved first and last residue. Each record gives: V gene, clone size, D gene, J gene, CDR3 protein, CDR3 DNA. D genes are given only for firm matches. Expanded clones are given a class, and other clones once, few, many or no size at all.

>TRBV9|once|TRBD1|TRBJ2-3
CASSVGGQITDTQYF
TGTGCCAGCAGCGTAGGGGGACAGATAACAGATACGCAGTATTTT
>TRBV6-1|.|.|TRBJ1-2
CASSEGGYGYTF
TGTGCCAGCAGTGAAGGGGGATATGGCTACACCTTC
>TRBV5-4|once|.|TRBJ2-5
CASSFSPGPGETQYF
TGTGCCAGCAGCTTCTCCCCAGGGCCGGGAGAGACCCAGTACTTC
>TRBV19|once|.|TRBJ1-2
CASSIDLEGSNYGYTF
TGTGCCAGTAGTATAGATTTGGAGGGGAGCAACTATGGCTACACCTTC
>TRBV5-8|few|TRBD1|TRBJ2-7
CASSKSAFMDRGEQYF
TGTGCCAGCAGCAAGTCTGCCTTTATGGACAGGGGCGAGCAGTACTTC
>TRBV6-6|.|.|TRBJ2-7
CASSPGQHYEQYF
TGTGCCAGCAGCCCCGGACAGCACTACGAGCAGTACTTC
>TRBV6-5|.|TRBD1|TRBJ1-2
CASSRDRGAGYTF
TGTGCCAGCAGCCGAGACAGGGGTGCTGGCTACACCTTC
>TRBV6-6|.|.|TRBJ1-5
CASIKQSNQPQHF
TGTGCCAGCATAAAACAAAGCAATCAGCCCCAGCATTTT
>TRBV5-4|.|TRBD2|TRBJ2-1
CASSLFQRDGNEQFF
TGTGCCAGCAGCTTGTTCCAGCGGGACGGCAATGAGCAGTTCTTC
>TRBV11-2|.|TRBD1|TRBJ2-3
CASSLDAGGGTDTQYF
TGTGCCAGCAGCTTAGATGCAGGGGGCGGCACAGATACGCAGTATTTT
>TRBV6-6|medium-sized|.|TRBJ1-2
CASSYTGTGYGYTF
TGTGCCAGCAGTTATACAGGGACGGGCTATGGCTACACCTTC
>TRBV4-3|.|.|TRBJ2-7
CASSPRTSSYEQYF
TGCGCCAGCAGCCCCCGGACATCCTCCTACGAGCAGTACTTC
>TRBV27|.|TRBD2|TRBJ2-7
CASRTLAGVSYEQYF
TGTGCCAGCAGGACGCTAGCGGGCGTCTCCTACGAGCAGTACTTC
>TRBV21-1|once|.|TRBJ2-7
CASSPYGASYEQYF
TGTGCCAGCAGCCCCTACGGGGCTTCCTACGAGCAGTACTTC
>TRBV6-1|.|.|TRBJ2-2
CASRMGASNTGELFF
TGTGCCAGCAGGATGGGGGCTTCGAACACCGGGGAGCTGTTTTTT
>TRBV4-2|.|.|TRBJ2-3
CASSQDPGPPMDTQYF
TGTGCCAGCAGCCAAGATCCGGGCCCTCCCATGGATACGCAGTATTTT
>TRBV19|.|.|TRBJ1-2
CASSTTAGQSVASNYGYTF
TGTGCCAGTAGTACCACGGCCGGACAGAGCGTTGCGTCTAACTATGGCTACACCTTC
>TRBV5-1|.|.|TRBJ2-7
CASSLTPDYEQYF
TGCGCCAGCAGCTTGACCCCGGACTACGAGCAGTACTTC
>TRBV29-1|.|.|TRBJ1-2
CSVSLGDYGYTF
TGCAGCGTTTCACTAGGAGACTATGGCTACACCTTC
>TRBV28|.|.|TRBJ2-3
CASSLWQGSTDTQYF
TGTGCCAGCAGTTTATGGCAGGGGAGCACAGATACGCAGTATTTT
>TRBV27|.|TRBD1|TRBJ1-1
CASSSASTGGKAFF
TGTGCCAGCAGTTCCGCCTCAACAGGGGGTAAAGCTTTCTTT
>TRBV25-1|.|TRBD1|TRBJ1-4
CASSYPRGRGEKLFF
TGTGCCAGCAGTTATCCTAGGGGGCGCGGTGAAAAACTGTTTTTT
>TRBV19|few|.|TRBJ2-1
CASSYGGLDYNEQFF
TGTGCCAGTAGTTATGGGGGGCTTGACTACAATGAGCAGTTCTTC
>TRBV28|.|.|TRBJ1-6
CASRLPGASYNSPLHF
TGTGCCAGCAGGCTTCCAGGGGCGTCCTATAATTCACCCCTCCACTTT
>TRBV10-3|.|.|TRBJ1-5
CAIRDIRELGQPQHF
TGTGCCATCAGGGACATTCGGGAGTTGGGTCAGCCCCAGCATTTT
>TRBV27|once|TRBD2|TRBJ2-1
CASSTRTSGSYNEQFF
TGTGCCAGCAGTACCAGGACTAGCGGGTCCTACAATGAGCAGTTCTTC
>TRBV28|.|.|TRBJ1-5
CASSSSGQPQHF
TGTGCCAGCAGTTCGAGTGGTCAGCCCCAGCATTTT
>TRBV6-6|.|.|TRBJ2-5
CASSYSSRQGKTQYF
TGTGCCAGCAGTTACTCGAGTCGGCAGGGCAAGACCCAGTACTTC